The T cell receptor (beta chain) under discussion was sequenced for a study of CD8 T cells in ankylosing spondylitis (dated by TCRdb to the late 2010s). As for the study more broadly: The study profiled T cell receptor beta repertoires in healthy donors and ankylosing spondylitis patients to find disease-linked TCR variants. The full study cohort comprised about 24 ankylosing spondylitis patients and some 110 healthy donors. Peripheral blood samples were taken, and synovial fluid was additionally collected from ankylosing spondylitis patients.

Worth noting for this clonotype: Its antigen specificity is not known. Within one base of it there is no much larger clone, and no base qualities were kept.

Paper-wide results and their limitations: Significant enrichment of the disease-linked clones was reported in matched synovial fluid samples from ankylosing spondylitis patients. A TCR beta motif made up of eight or nine highly homologous amino acid variants appeared to be characteristic of blood from ankylosing spondylitis patients. The disease-linked clones showed a CD8+ phenotype and occurred at relatively low frequencies in peripheral blood. Some motif variants had previously been reported in the synovial fluid and blood of reactive arthritis patients, which suggests shared mechanisms of disease initiation.

The CDR3 sequence holds 15 residues, the cysteine and phenylalanine included. The CDR3 DNA has 45 bases and is translated from base 1. V lost 7 bases and J lost 9 bases, and the count of bases not matched to a germline gene is 14. According to the germline V gene, CDR1 reads MNHEY and CDR2 reads SVGEGT. The listed sequencing device is Illumina HiSeq 2500. TCR beta libraries were prepared by quantitative 5'-RACE with molecular barcodes. The paper's data handling went like this. A new computational method based on a probabilistic model of VDJ rearrangement was used to identify disease-linked TCR variants. TCRdb passed the public sequencing reads through fastp at Q25 and MiXCR, retaining productive beta sequences. Identical CDR3 protein sequences are pooled into one entry, listed with their most common genes and DNA. The authors' filters were not applied to this entry. The table for this sample lists about 840,000 distinct CDR3 sequences; 12% of them were counted only once. Approximately 0.5% of the sample lies in the top ten.

This TCR derives from a male donor with ankylosing spondylitis. Rearrangement joined TRBV6-2 or TRBV6-3 to TRBJ2-1; 8 bases in the middle match TRBD1. What was sequenced was blood, either unsorted or a sorted T cell fraction (not recorded which). The CDR3 protein is CASKEWTGPWSEQFF. The bases are TGTGCCAGCAAGGAGTGGACAGGGCCTTGGAGTGAGCAGTTCTTC.